This TCR beta chain was obtained from a study of T-cell reconstitution after alpha-beta-depleted transplantation in children. A library of TCRbeta sequences, prepared with unique molecular identifiers, was generated. TCRdb re-called the PCR reads through MiXCR, storing one row per CDR3 protein. The profile covers over 400,000 distinct CDR3 sequences, with about 12% appearing a single time and about 5.6% taken by the ten largest. Specimen: PBMCs from the stem cell graft donor, collected from the stem cell graft. The TCR comes from a human donor who donated a stem cell graft to a child with combined immunodeficiency.

For the CDR3, the DNA is TGTGCCAGCAGCCTGTTAGCGGGGGCTGGTTTGGATACGCAGTATTTT. Translation: CASSLLAGAGLDTQYF. V usage is TRBV7-2 and J usage is TRBJ2-3; 9 bases map to TRBD2. Germline CDR1 is SGHTA and CDR2 is FQGNSA. The CDR3 is 16 residues long. The trim removed 5 bases at V and 6 bases at J, leaving 12 bases unmatched.